This TCR beta chain was documented in a study of blood T cells in healthy people across ages. Overall study results and limits: As age increased, TCR beta diversity per million T cells fell in a roughly linear fashion.

Trimming left V 7 bases short and J 0 bases short, with 17 bases between. The germline CDR1 and CDR2 sequences are SGHRS and YFSETQ. CDR3 length: 16 residues. Only a few counts were recorded for this clonotype. Its cognate antigen is unknown. The donors, aged about 6 to 90, were healthy Caucasians from Russia. PCR was performed a second time for about 7 to 12 cycles using a sample-barcoded 5' primer and a J-beta primer mix. Via MiXCR, TCRdb re-called the 5' RACE reads, giving one row per CDR3 protein. The profile shows around 970,000 distinct CDR3 sequences, 51% of them singletons. The specimen sequenced was blood. The chain is built from TRBV5-1 and TRBJ2-1; D perhaps matches TRBD2 (6 bases). The TCR was taken from a woman in her sixties in good health. CDR3 amino acids: CASAPFRDSSYNEQFF. The CDR3 nucleotides are TGCGCCAGCGCGCCTTTCCGGGACTCCTCCTACAATGAGCAGTTCTTC.